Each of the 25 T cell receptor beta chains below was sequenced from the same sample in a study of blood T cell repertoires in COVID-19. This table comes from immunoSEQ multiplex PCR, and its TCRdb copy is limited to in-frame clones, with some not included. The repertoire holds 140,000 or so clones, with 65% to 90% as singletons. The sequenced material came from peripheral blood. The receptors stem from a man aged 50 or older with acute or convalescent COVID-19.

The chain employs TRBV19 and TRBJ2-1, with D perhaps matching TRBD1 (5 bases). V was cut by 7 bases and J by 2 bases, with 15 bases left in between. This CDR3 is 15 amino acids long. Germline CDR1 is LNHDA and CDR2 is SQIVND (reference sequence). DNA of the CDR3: TGTGCCAGTAAACTGGGGCCCGCTCCCTACAATGAGCAGTTCTTC. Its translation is CASKLGPAPYNEQFF. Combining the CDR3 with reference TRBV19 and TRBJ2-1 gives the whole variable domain DGGITQSPKYLFRKEGQNVTLSCEQNLNHDAMYWYRQDPGQGLRLIYYSQIVNDFQKGDIAEGYSVSREKKESFPLTVTSAQKNPTAFYLCASKLGPAPYNEQFFGPGTRLTVL.

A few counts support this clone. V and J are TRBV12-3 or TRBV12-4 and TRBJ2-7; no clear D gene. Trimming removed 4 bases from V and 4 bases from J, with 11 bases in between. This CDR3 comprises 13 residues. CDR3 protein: CASSSPRGYEQYF. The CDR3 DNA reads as TGTGCCAGCAGTTCTCCCAGAGGTTACGAGCAGTACTTC.

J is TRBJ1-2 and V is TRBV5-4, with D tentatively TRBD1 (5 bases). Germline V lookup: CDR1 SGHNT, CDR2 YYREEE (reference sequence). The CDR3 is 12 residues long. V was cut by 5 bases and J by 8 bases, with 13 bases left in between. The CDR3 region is CASSFTGSGYTF. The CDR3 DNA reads TGTGCCAGCAGTTTTACAGGATCCGGCTACACCTTC. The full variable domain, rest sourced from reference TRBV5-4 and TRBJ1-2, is ETGVTQSPTHLIKTRGQQVTLRCSSQSGHNTVSWYQQALGQGPQFIFQYYREEENGRGNFPPRFSGLQFPNYSSELNVNALELDDSALYLCASSFTGSGYTFGSGTRLTVV.

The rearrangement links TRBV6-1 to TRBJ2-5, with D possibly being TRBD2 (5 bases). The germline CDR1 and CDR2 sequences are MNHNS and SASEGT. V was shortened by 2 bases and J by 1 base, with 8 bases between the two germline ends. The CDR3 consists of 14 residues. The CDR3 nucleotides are TGTGCCAGCAGTGAACTAGCCCCCCAAGAGACCCAGTACTTC. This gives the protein CASSELAPQETQYF.

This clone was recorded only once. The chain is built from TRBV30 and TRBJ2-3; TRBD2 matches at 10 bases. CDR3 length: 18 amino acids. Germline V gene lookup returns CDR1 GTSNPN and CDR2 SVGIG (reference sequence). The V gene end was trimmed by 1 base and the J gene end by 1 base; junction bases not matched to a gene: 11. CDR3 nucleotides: TGTGCCTGGAGTGCCGACCTCTCCGGGACTAGCGGCACAGATACGCAGTATTTT. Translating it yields CAWSADLSGTSGTDTQYF.

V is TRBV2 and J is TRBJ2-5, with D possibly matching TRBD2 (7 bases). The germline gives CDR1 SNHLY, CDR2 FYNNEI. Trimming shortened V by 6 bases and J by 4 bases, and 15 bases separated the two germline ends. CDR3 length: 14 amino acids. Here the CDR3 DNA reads TGTGCCAGCAGGGATCAGGGAGGGGGAGAGACCCAGTACTTC. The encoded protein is CASRDQGGGETQYF.

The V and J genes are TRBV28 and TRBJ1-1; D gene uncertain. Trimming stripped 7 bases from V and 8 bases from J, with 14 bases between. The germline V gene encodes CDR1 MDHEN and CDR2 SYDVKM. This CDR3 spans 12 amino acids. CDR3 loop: CASTSTIFEAFF. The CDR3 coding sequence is TGTGCCAGCACCTCGACTATTTTCGAAGCTTTCTTT.

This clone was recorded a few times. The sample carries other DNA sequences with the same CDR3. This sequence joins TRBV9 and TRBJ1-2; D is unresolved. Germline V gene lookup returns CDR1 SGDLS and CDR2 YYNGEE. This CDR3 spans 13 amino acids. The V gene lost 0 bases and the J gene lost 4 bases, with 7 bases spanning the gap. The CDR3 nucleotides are TGTGCCAGCAGCGTAGGAGGGCTCTATGGCTACACCTTC. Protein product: CASSVGGLYGYTF.

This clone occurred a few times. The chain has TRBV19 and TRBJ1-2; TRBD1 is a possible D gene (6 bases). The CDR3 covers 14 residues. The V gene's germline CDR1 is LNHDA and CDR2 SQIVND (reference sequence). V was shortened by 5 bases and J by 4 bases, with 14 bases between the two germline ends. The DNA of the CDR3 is TGTGCCAGTAGTGAAAACAGGGTTAGCTATGGCTACACCTTC. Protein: CASSENRVSYGYTF.

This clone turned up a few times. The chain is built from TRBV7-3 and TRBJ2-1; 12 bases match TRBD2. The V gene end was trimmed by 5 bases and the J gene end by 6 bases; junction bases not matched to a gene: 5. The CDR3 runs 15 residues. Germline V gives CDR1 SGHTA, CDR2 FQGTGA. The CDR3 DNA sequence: TGTGCCAGCAGCCGAGGGACTAGCGGGCTCAATGAGCAGTTCTTC. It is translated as CASSRGTSGLNEQFF.

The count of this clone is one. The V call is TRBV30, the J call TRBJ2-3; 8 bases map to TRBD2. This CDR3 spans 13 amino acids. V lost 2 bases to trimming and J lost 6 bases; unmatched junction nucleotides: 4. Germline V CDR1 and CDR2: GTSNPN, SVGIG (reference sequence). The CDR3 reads CAWSRGGRDTQYF. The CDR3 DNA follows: TGTGCCTGGAGTCGGGGGGGTAGGGATACGCAGTATTTT.

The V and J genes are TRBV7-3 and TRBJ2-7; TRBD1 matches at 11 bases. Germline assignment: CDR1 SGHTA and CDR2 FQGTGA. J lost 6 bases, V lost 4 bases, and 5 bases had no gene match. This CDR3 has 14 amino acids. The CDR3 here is CASSWDRGWGEQYF. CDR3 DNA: TGTGCCAGCAGCTGGGACAGGGGGTGGGGCGAGCAGTACTTC.

The CDR3 is CASSWGTRTGSKGKNIQYF. The CDR3 DNA sequence: TGCGCCAGCAGCTGGGGCACCCGGACAGGCTCCAAAGGAAAAAACATTCAGTACTTC. The chain links TRBV5-1 to TRBJ2-4; 7 nucleotides agree with TRBD1. The CDR3 runs 19 residues. Looked up from germline, CDR1 is SGHRS and CDR2 is YFSETQ. The V gene end was trimmed by 3 bases and the J gene end by 4 bases; junction bases not matched to a gene: 19.

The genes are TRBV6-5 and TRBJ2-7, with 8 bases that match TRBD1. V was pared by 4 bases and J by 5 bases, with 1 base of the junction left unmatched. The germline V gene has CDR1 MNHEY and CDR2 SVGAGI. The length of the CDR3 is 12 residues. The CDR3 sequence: CASSSGGNEQYF. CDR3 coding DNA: TGTGCCAGCAGTTCAGGGGGCAACGAGCAGTACTTC.

CDR3 region: CASSPGDRGQEKLFF. The CDR3 bases are TGTGCCAGCAGCCCAGGGGACAGGGGGCAAGAAAAACTGTTTTTT. This sequence joins TRBV9 and TRBJ1-4; TRBD1 matches at 12 bases. With 4 bases clipped from V and 8 bases from J, the junction kept 6 bases outside the gene matches. CDR3 size: 15 residues. CDR1 is SGDLS and CDR2 is YYNGEE in the germline V gene.

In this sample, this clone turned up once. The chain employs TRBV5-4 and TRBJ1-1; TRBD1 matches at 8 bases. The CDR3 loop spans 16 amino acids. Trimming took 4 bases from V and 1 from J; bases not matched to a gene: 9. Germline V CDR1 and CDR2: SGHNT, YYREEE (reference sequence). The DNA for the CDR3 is TGTGCCAGCAGCCCCCCCCCAGGGGGCCCGAACACTGAAGCTTTCTTT. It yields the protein CASSPPPGGPNTEAFF.

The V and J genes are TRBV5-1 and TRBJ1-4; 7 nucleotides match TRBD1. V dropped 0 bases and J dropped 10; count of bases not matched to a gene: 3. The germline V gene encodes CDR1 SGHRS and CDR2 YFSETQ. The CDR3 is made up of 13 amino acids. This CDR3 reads CASSLAAGGKLFF. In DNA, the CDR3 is TGCGCCAGCAGCTTGGCTGCAGGGGGAAAACTGTTTTTT.

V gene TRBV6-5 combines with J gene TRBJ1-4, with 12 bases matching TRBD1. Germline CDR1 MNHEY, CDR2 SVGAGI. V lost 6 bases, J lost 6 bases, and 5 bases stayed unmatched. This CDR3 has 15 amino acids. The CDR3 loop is CASRGGTGGYEKLFF. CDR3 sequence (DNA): TGTGCCAGCAGGGGGGGGACAGGGGGCTATGAAAAACTGTTTTTT.

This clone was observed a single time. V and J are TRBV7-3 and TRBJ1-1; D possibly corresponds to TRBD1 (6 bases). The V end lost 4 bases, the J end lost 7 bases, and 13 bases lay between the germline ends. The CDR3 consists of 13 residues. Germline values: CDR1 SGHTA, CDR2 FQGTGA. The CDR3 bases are TGTGCCAGCAGCTCGCAGGGGCTCGGTGAAGCTTTCTTT. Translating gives CASSSQGLGEAFF. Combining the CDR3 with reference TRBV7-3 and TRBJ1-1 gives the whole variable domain GAGVSQTPSNKVTEKGKYVELRCDPISGHTALYWYRQSLGQGPEFLIYFQGTGAADDSGLPNDRFFAVRPEGSVSTLKIQRTERGDSAVYLCASSSQGLGEAFFGQGTRLTVV.

The CDR3: CASSLDPGQGYHGYTF. CDR3 sequence (DNA): TGTGCCAGCAGCTTAGATCCCGGACAGGGTTATCATGGCTACACCTTC. The chain couples TRBV11-2 to TRBJ1-2, with TRBD1 identical over 8 bases. V was pared by 0 bases and J by 6 bases, with 9 bases of the junction left unmatched. CDR1 SGHAT and CDR2 FQNNGV come from the germline V gene. The CDR3 runs 16 residues. Using reference TRBV11-2 and TRBJ1-2 for the parts outside the CDR3, the full variable domain is EAGVAQSPRYKIIEKRQSVAFWCNPISGHATLYWYQQILGQGPKLLIQFQNNGVVDDSQLPKDRFSAERLKGVDSTLKIQPAKLEDSAVYLCASSLDPGQGYHGYTFGSGTRLTVV.

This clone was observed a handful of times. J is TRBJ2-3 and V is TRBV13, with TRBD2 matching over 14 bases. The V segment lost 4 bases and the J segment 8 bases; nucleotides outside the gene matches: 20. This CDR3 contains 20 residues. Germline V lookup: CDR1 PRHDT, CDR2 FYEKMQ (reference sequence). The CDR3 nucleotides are TGTGCCAGCAGCTCTACCGGACTAGCGGGGGGCCGACACCACGTTGGTACGCAGTATTTT. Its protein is CASSSTGLAGGRHHVGTQYF.

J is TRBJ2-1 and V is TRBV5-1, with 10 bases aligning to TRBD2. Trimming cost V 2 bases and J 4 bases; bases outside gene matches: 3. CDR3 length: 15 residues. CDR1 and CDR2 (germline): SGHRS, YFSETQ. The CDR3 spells CASSFWTSGYNEQFF. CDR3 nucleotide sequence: TGCGCCAGCAGCTTCTGGACTAGCGGTTACAATGAGCAGTTCTTC.

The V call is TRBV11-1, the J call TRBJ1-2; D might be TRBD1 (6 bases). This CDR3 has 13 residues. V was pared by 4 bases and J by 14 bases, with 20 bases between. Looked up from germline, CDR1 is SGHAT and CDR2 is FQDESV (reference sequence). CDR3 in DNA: TGTGCCAGCAGCTCCGCCGGGACAACGGCCCATACCTTC. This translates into CASSSAGTTAHTF.

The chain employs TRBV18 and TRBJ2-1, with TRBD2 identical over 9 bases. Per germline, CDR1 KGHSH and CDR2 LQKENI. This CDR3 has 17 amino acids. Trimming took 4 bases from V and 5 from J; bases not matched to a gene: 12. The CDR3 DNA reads TGTGCCAGCTCACGAGCTGGGGGGCTAGCGGGAAACAATGAGCAGTTCTTC. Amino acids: CASSRAGGLAGNNEQFF.

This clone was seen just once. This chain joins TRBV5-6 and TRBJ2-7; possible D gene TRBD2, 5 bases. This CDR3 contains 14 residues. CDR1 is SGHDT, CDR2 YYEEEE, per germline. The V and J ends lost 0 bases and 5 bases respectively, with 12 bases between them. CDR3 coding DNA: TGTGCCAGCAGCTTGGGCACGGGGAGCGACGAGCAGTACTTC. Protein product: CASSLGTGSDEQYF.